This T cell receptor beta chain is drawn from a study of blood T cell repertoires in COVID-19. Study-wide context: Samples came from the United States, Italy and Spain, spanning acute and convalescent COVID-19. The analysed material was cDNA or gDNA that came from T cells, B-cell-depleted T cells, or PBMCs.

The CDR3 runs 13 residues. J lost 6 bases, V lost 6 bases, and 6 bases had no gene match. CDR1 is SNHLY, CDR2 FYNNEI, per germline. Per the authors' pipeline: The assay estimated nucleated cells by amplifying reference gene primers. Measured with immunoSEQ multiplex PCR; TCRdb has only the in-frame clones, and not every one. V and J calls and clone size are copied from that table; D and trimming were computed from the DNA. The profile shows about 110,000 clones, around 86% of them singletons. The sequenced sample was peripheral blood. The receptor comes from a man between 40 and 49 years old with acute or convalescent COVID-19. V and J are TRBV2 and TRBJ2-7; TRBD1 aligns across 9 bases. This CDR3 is CASSPGTGIEQYF. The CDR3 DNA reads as TGTGCCAGCAGCCCCGGGACAGGGATCGAGCAGTACTTC.